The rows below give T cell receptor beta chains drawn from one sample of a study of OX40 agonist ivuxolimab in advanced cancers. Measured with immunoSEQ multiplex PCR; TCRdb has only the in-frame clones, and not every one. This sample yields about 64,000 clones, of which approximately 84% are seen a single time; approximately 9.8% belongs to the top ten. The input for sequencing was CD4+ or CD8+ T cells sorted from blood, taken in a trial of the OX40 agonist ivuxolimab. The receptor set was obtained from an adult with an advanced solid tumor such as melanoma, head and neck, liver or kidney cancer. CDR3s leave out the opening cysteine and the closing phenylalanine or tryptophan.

CDR3aa: ASSPRTGPRGTYEQY
v_gene: TRBV11-3
j_gene: TRBJ2-7

CDR3aa: ASDAGTETYNEQF
v_gene: TRBV28
j_gene: TRBJ2-1

CDR3aa: AWSRTQRLSYEQY
v_gene: TRBV30
j_gene: TRBJ2-7

CDR3aa: ASSEGRSITEAF
v_gene: TRBV2
j_gene: TRBJ1-1

CDR3aa: ASSLEPGSWDTQY
v_gene: TRBV11-3
j_gene: TRBJ2-3

CDR3aa: ASSLGPDSYGYT
v_gene: TRBV7-2
j_gene: TRBJ1-2

CDR3aa: ASSSPGLAGTDTQY
v_gene: TRBV5-4
j_gene: TRBJ2-3

CDR3aa: ASSLGRLTSGTQY
v_gene: TRBV5-1
j_gene: TRBJ2-3

CDR3aa: ASSGIGVKTEAF
v_gene: TRBV6-1
j_gene: TRBJ1-1

CDR3aa: ASSLESQGANTEAF
v_gene: TRBV5-4
j_gene: TRBJ1-1

CDR3aa: ASSQETENYGYT
v_gene: TRBV14
j_gene: TRBJ1-2

CDR3aa: ASIPDRGTEAF
v_gene: TRBV19
j_gene: TRBJ1-1

CDR3aa: AISSTGDQPQH
v_gene: TRBV10-3
j_gene: TRBJ1-5

CDR3aa: ASSSQDSYEQY
v_gene: TRBV28
j_gene: TRBJ2-7

CDR3aa: ASSPASSNTGELF
v_gene: TRBV11-3
j_gene: TRBJ2-2

CDR3aa: ASSFDRGNSGYT
v_gene: TRBV5-8
j_gene: TRBJ1-2

CDR3aa: ASTRASGRGLEQF
v_gene: TRBV27
j_gene: TRBJ2-1

CDR3aa: ASSPRLSSYNEQF
v_gene: TRBV9
j_gene: TRBJ2-1

CDR3aa: ASSYRDRGTGSYEQY
v_gene: TRBV7-9
j_gene: TRBJ2-7

CDR3aa: ASSLPQDGDGSPLH
v_gene: TRBV4-1
j_gene: TRBJ1-6

CDR3aa: ASSLLQGATEAF
v_gene: TRBV28
j_gene: TRBJ1-1

CDR3aa: ASSLLLAGGQNEQF
v_gene: TRBV7-9
j_gene: TRBJ2-1

CDR3aa: ASSQYNREQPQH
v_gene: TRBV4-2
j_gene: TRBJ1-5

CDR3aa: ASSLEIREETQY
v_gene: TRBV5-1
j_gene: TRBJ2-5

CDR3aa: ASSQSIEGSTHFNSPLH
v_gene: TRBV4-3
j_gene: TRBJ1-6

CDR3aa: ASSSGLAGGPFN
v_gene: TRBV7-2
j_gene: TRBJ2-5

CDR3aa: SVEWRGTTEAF
v_gene: TRBV29-1
j_gene: TRBJ1-1

CDR3aa: ASSPDPSNQPQH
v_gene: TRBV5-5
j_gene: TRBJ1-5

CDR3aa: AGQGIATQY
v_gene: TRBV30
j_gene: TRBJ2-5

CDR3aa: ASSSVTGTDNYGYT
v_gene: TRBV5-1
j_gene: TRBJ1-2

CDR3aa: ASRVAGPLYEQY
v_gene: TRBV5-1
j_gene: TRBJ2-7

CDR3aa: ASSLDTMNTEAF
v_gene: TRBV5-1
j_gene: TRBJ1-1

CDR3aa: ASSFLETQY
v_gene: TRBV5-1
j_gene: TRBJ2-5

CDR3aa: ASSLTGGLIYEQY
v_gene: TRBV6-5
j_gene: TRBJ2-7

CDR3aa: AIKSGVLGSEKLF
v_gene: TRBV10-3
j_gene: TRBJ1-4

CDR3aa: ASSVSGGETQY
v_gene: TRBV9
j_gene: TRBJ2-5

CDR3aa: ASSLDRGQGAF
v_gene: TRBV7-3
j_gene: TRBJ1-1

CDR3aa: SVNRGGPEAF
v_gene: TRBV29-1
j_gene: TRBJ1-1

CDR3aa: ASTRGGGYQPQH
v_gene: TRBV28
j_gene: TRBJ1-5

CDR3aa: ASSPTGANTGELF
v_gene: TRBV7-6
j_gene: TRBJ2-2

CDR3aa: ASSSMAGTNTGELF
v_gene: TRBV5-1
j_gene: TRBJ2-2

CDR3aa: ASRKSNSPLH
v_gene: TRBV19
j_gene: TRBJ1-6

CDR3aa: ASSLALETQY
v_gene: TRBV7-2
j_gene: TRBJ2-5

CDR3aa: AWTLPGGRRSPLH
v_gene: TRBV30
j_gene: TRBJ1-6

CDR3aa: ASSPPGGEAF
v_gene: TRBV18
j_gene: TRBJ1-1

CDR3aa: ASRMDNVGYT
v_gene: TRBV2
j_gene: TRBJ1-2